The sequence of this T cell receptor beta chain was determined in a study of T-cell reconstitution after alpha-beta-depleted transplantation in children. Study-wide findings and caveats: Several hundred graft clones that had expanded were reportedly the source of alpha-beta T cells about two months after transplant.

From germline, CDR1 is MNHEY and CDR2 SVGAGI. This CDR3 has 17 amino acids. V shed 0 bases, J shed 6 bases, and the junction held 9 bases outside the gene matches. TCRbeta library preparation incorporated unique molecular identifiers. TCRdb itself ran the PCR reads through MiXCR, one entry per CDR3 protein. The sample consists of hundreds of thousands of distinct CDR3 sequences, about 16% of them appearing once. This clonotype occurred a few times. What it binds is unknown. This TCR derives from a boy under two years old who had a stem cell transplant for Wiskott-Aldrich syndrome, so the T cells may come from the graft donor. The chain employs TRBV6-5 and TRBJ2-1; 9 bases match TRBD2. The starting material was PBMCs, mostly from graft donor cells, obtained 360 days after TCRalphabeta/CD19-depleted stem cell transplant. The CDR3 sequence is CASSYSVWGLAGNEQFF. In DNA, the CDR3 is TGTGCCAGCAGTTACTCGGTCTGGGGACTAGCAGGCAATGAGCAGTTCTTC.